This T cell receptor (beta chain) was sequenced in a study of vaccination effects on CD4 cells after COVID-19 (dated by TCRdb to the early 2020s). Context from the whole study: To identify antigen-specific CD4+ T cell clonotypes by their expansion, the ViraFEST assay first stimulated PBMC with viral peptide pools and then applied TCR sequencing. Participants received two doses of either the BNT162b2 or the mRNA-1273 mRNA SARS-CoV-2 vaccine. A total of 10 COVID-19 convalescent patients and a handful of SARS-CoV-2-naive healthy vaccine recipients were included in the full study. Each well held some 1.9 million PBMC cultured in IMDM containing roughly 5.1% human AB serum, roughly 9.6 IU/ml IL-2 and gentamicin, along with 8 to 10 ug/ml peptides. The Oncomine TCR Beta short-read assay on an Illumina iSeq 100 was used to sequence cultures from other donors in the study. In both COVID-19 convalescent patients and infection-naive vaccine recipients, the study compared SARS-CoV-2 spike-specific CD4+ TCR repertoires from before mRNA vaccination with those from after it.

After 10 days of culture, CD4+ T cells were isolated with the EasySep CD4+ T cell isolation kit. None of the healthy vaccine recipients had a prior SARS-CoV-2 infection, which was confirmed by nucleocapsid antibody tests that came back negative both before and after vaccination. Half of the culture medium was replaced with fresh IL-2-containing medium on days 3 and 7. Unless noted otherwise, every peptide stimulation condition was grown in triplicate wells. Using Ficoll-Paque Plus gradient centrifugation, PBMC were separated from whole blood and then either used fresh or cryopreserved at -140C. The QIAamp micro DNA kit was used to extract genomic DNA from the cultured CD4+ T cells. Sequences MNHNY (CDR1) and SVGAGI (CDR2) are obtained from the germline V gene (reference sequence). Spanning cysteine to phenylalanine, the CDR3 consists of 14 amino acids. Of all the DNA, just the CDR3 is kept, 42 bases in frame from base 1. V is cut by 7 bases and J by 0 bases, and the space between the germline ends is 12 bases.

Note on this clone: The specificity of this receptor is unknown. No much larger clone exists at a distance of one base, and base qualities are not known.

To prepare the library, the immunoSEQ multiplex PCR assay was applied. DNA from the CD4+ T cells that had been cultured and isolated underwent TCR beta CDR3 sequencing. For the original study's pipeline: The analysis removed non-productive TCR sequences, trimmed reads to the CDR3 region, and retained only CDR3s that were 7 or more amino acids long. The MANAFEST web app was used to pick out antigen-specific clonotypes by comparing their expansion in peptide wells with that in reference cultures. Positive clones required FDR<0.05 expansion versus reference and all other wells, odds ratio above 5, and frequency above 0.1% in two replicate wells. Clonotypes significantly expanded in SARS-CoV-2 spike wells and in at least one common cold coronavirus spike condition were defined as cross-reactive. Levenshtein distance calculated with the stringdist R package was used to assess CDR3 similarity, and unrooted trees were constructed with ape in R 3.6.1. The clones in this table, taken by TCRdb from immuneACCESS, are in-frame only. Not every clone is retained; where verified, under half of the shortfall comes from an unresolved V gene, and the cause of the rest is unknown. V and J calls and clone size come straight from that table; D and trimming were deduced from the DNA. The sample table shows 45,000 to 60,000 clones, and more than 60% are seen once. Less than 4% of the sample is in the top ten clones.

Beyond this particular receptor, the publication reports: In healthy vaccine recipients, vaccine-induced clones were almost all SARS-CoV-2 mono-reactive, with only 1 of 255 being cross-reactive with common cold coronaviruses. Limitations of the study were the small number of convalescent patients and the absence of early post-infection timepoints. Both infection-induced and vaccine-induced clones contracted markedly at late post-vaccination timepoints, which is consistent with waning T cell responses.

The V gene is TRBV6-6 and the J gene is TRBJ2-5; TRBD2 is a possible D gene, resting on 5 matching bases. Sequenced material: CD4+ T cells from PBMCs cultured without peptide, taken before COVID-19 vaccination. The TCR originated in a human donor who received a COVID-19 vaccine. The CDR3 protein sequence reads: CASNLAPNQETQYF. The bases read TGTGCCAGCAATCTAGCCCCCAACCAAGAGACCCAGTACTTC.